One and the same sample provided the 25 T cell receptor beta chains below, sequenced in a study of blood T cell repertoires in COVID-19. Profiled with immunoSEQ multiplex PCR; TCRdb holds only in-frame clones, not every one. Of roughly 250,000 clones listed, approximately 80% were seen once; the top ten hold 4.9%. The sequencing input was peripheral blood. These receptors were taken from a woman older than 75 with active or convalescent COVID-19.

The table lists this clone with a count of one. CDR3 region: CASRVTGGSYEQYF. Written as DNA, the CDR3 is TGTGCCAGCAGGGTGACAGGGGGTTCCTACGAGCAGTACTTC. This chain uses TRBV28 with TRBJ2-7; TRBD1 aligns across 9 bases. The CDR3 covers 14 residues. Germline-derived CDR1 and CDR2 are MDHEN and SYDVKM. Trimming at V came to 6 bases and at J to 1 base, leaving 4 bases not matched to a gene.

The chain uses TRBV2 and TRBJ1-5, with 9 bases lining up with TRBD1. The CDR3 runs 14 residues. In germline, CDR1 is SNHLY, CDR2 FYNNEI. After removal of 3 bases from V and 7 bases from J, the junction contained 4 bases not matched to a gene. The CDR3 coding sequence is TGTGCCAGCAGTGAGGACAGGGGATACCAGCCCCAGCATTTT. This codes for CASSEDRGYQPQHF.

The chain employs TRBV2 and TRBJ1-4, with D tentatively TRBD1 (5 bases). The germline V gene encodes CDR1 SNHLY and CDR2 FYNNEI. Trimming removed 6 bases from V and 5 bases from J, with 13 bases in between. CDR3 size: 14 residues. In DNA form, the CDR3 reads TGTGCCAGCAGAGCTACCGGGGGGAATGAAAAACTGTTTTTT. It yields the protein CASRATGGNEKLFF.

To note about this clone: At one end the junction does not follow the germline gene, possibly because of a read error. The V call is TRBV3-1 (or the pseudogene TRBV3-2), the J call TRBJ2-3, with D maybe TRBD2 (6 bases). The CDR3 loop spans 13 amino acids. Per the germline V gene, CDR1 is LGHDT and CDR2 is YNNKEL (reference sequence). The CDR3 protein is CASSQDDGSRVSF. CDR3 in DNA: TGTGCCAGCAGCCAAGATGACGGGAGTCGGGTTAGTTTT.

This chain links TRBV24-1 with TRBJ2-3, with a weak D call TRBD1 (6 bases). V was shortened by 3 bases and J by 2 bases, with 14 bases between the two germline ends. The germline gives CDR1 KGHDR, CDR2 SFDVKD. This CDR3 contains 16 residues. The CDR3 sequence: CATSDPGVGPTDTQYF. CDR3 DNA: TGTGCCACCAGTGATCCAGGGGTGGGACCCACAGATACGCAGTATTTT.

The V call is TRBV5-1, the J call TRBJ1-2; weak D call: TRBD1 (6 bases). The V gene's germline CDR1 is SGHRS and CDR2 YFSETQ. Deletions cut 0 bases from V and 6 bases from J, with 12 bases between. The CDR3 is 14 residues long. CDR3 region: CASSLERGSDGYTF. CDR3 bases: TGCGCCAGCAGCTTGGAAAGGGGGTCGGATGGCTACACCTTC.

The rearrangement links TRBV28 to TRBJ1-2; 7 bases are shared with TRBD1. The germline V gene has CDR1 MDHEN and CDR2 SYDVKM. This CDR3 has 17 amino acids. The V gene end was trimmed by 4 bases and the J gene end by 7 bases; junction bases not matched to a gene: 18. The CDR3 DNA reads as TGTGCCAGCAGTTCGACCTTTTCAGGGGGTACGAAGGGTGGCTACACCTTC. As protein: CASSSTFSGGTKGGYTF.

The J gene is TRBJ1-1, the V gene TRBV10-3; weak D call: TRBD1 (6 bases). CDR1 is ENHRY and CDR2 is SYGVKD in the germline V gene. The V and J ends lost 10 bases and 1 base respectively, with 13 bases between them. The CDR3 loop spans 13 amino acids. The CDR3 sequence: CATKGHANTEAFF. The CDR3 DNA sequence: TGTGCCACCAAGGGACATGCGAACACTGAAGCTTTCTTT.

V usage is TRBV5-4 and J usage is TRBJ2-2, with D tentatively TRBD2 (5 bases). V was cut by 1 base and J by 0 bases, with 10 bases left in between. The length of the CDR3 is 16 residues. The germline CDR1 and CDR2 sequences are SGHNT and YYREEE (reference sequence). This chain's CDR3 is CASSLLAGTNTGELFF. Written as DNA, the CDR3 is TGTGCCAGCAGCTTGCTTGCGGGCACGAACACCGGGGAGCTGTTTTTT.

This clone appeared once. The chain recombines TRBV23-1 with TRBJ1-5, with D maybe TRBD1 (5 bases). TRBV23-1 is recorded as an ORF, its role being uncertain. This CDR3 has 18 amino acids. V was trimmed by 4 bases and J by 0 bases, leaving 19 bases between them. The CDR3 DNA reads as TGCGCCAGCAGTCCAAGGCAATGGCAGGGCATTAGCAATCAGCCCCAGCATTTT. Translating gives CASSPRQWQGISNQPQHF.

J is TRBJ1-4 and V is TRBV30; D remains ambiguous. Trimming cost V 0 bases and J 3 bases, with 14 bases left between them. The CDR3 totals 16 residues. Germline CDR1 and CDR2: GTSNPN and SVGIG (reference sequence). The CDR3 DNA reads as TGTGCCTGGAGTGTACGACTCCGCTTACCTAATGAAAAACTGTTTTTT. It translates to CAWSVRLRLPNEKLFF.

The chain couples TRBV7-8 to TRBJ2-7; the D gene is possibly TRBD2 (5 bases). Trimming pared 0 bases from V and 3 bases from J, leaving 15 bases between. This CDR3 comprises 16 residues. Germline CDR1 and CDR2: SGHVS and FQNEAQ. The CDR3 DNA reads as TGTGCCAGCAGCTTAGCGTCGGGAAGACAACGCTACGAGCAGTACTTC. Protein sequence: CASSLASGRQRYEQYF.

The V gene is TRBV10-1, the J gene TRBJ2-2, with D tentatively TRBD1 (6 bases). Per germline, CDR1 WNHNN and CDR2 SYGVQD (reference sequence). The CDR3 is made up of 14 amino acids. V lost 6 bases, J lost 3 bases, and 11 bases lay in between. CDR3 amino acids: CASRLQGDTGELFF. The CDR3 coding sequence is TGCGCCAGCAGGTTACAGGGAGACACCGGGGAGCTGTTTTTT.

The DNA for the CDR3 is TGCGCCAGCAGCTTTTCGACTAGCGGGAGTGGGGGTTACAATGAGCAGTTCTTC. This sequence encodes CASSFSTSGSGGYNEQFF. This sequence joins TRBV5-1 and TRBJ2-1; 12 positions match TRBD2. The CDR3 is 18 residues long. Germline CDR1 is SGHRS and CDR2 is YFSETQ. V was pared by 2 bases and J by 4 bases, with 10 bases of the junction left unmatched.

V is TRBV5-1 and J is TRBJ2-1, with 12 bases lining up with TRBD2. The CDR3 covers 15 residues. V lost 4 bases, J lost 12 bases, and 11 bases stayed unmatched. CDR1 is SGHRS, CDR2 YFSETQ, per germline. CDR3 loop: CASSGLAGGSEWQFF. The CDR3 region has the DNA TGCGCCAGCAGCGGGCTAGCGGGGGGGTCAGAATGGCAGTTCTTC.

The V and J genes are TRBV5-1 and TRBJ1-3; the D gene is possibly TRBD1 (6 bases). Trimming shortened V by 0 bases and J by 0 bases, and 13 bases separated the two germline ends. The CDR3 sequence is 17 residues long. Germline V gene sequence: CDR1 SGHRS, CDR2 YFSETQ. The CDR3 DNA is TGCGCCAGCAGCTTGGAAATTGGGGGCAGCTCTGGAAACACCATATATTTT. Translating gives CASSLEIGGSSGNTIYF.

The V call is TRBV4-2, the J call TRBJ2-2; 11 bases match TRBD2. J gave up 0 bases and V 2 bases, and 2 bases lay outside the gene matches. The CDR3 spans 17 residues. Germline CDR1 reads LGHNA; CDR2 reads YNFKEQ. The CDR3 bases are TGTGCCAGCAGCCAACCGACTAGCGGGGCGAACACCGGGGAGCTGTTTTTT. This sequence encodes CASSQPTSGANTGELFF.

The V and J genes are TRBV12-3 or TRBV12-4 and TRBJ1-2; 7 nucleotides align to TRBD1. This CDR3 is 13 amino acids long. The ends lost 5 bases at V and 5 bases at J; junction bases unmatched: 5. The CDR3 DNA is TGTGCCAGCAGTCGGGACAGTATTTATGGCTACACCTTC. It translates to CASSRDSIYGYTF.

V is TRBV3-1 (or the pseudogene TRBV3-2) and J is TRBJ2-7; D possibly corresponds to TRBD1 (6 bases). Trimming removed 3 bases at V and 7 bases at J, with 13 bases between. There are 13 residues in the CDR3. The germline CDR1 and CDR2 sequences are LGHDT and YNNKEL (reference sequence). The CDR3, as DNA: TGTGCCAGCAGCCAGGGACACCTCTTTGAGCAGTACTTC. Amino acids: CASSQGHLFEQYF.

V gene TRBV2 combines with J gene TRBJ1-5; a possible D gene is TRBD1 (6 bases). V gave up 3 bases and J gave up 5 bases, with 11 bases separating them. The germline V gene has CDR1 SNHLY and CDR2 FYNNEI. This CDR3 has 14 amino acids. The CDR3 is CASSEQQGYQPQHF. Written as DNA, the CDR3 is TGTGCCAGCAGTGAGCAACAGGGATATCAGCCCCAGCATTTT.

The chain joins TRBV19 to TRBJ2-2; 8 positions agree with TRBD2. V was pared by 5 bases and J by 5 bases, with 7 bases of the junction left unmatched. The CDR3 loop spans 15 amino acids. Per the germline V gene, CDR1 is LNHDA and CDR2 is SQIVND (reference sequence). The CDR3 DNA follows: TGTGCCAGTAGTCCTCAGCGGGGGTGGACCGGGGAGCTGTTTTTT. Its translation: CASSPQRGWTGELFF.

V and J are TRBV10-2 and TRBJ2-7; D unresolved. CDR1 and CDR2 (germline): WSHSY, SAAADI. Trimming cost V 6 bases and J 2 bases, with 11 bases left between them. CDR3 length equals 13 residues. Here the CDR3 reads CASRKPGTYEQYF. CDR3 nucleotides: TGCGCCAGCAGGAAGCCAGGAACCTACGAGCAGTACTTC.

As DNA, the CDR3 is TGTGCCAGCAGCTTGTCGTCAGGGGATAGCAATGAGCAGTTCTTC. Its protein product is CASSLSSGDSNEQFF. V is TRBV5-4 and J is TRBJ2-1; perhaps TRBD1 as D (6 bases). Trimming took off 1 base at V and 6 bases at J, with 14 bases between the two ends. This CDR3 has 15 residues. CDR1 is SGHNT, CDR2 YYREEE, per germline (reference sequence).

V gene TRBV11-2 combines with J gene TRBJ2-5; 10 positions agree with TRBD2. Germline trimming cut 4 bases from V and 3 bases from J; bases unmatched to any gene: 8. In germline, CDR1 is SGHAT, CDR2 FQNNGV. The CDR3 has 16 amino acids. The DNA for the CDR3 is TGTGCCAGCAGCTATACTCGGACTAGCGGAAAAGAGACCCAGTACTTC. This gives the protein CASSYTRTSGKETQYF.

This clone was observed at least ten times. Here the CDR3 reads CASSEVGGNEAFF. The CDR3 DNA reads as TGTGCCAGCAGTGAAGTTGGGGGGAATGAAGCTTTCTTT. The chain has TRBV2 and TRBJ1-1; D might be TRBD1 (5 bases). The CDR3 runs 13 residues. Germline lookup yields CDR1 SNHLY and CDR2 FYNNEI. The V end lost 1 base, the J end lost 7 bases, and 10 bases lay between the germline ends.